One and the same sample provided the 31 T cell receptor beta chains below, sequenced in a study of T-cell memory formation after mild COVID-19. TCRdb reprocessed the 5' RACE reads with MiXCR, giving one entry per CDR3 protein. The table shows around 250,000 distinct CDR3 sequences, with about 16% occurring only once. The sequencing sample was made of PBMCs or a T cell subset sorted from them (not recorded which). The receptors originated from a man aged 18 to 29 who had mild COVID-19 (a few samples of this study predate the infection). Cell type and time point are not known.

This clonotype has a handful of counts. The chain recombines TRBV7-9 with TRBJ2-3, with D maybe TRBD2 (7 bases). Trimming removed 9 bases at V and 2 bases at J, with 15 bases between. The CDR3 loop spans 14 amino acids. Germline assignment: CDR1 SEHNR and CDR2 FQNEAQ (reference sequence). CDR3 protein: CARSGGANTDTQYF. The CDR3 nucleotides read TGTGCCAGGTCGGGGGGCGCGAACACAGATACGCAGTATTTT.

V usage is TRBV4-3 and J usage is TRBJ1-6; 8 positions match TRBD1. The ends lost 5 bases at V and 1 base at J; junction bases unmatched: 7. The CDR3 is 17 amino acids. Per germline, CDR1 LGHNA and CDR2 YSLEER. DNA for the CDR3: TGCGCCAGCAGCTATGACAGGGGAGGTTCCTATAATTCACCCCTCCACTTT. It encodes CASSYDRGGSYNSPLHF.

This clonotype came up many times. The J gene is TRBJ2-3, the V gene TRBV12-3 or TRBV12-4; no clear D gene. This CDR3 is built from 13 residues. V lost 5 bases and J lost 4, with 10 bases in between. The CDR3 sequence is CASSPGVADTQYF. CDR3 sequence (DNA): TGTGCCAGCAGTCCAGGAGTGGCAGATACGCAGTATTTT.

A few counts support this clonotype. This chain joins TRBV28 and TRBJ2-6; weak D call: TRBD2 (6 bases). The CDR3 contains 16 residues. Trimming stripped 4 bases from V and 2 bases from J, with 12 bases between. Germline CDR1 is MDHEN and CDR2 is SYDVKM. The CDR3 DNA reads TGTGCCAGCAGTTCGGGGGTCCGGGCTGGGGCCAACGTCCTGACTTTC. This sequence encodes CASSSGVRAGANVLTF.

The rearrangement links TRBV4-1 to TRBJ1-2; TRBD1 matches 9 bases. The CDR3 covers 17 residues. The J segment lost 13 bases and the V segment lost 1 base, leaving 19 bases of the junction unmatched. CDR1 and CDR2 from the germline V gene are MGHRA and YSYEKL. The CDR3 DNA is TGCGCCAGCAGCCAAGTAACCTGGGACAGGGTTTGGTCCGGGCCCACCTTC. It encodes CASSQVTWDRVWSGPTF.

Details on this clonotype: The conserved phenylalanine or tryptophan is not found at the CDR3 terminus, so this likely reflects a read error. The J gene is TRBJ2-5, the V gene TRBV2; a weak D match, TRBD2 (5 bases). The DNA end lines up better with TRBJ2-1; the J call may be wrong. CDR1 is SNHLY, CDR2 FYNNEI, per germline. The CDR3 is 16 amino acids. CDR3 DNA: TGTGCCAGCAGACCCACAGCGGCCAACTACTTTGGTGAGCAGTTCCTC. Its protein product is CASRPTAANYFGEQFL.

The CDR3 is CASPGTGVV. For the CDR3, the DNA is TGTGCCAGCCCCGGGACCGGGGTTGTC. V and J are TRBV13 and TRBJ2-7; TRBD1 or TRBD2 may be the D gene (5 bases each). The CDR3 totals 9 residues. Per germline, CDR1 PRHDT and CDR2 FYEKMQ (reference sequence).

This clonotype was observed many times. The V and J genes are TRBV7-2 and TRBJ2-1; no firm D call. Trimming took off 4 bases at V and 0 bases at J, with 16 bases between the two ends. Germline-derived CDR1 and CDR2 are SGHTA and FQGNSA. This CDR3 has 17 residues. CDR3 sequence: CASSSAIGLSSYNEQFF. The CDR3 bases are TGTGCCAGCAGCTCCGCTATCGGGCTAAGCTCCTACAATGAGCAGTTCTTC. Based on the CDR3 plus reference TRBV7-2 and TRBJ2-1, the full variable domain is GAGVSQSPSNKVTEKGKDVELRCDPISGHTALYWYRQSLGQGLEFLIYFQGNSAPDKSGLPSDRFSAERTGGSVSTLTIQRTQQEDSAVYLCASSSAIGLSSYNEQFFGPGTRLTVL.

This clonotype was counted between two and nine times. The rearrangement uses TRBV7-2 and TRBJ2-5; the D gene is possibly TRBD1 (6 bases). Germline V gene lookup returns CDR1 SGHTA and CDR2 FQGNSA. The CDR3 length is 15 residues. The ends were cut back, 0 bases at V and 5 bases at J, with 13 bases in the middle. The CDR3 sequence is CASSLAGASRETQYF. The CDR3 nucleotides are TGTGCCAGCAGCTTAGCGGGGGCCTCCAGGGAGACCCAGTACTTC.

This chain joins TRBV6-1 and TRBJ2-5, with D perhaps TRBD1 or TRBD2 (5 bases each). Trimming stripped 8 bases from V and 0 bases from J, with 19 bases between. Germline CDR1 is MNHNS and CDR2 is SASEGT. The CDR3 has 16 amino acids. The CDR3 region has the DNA TGTGCCAGCGGACCGTCCCCAGGGACGTACCAAGAGACCCAGTACTTC. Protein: CASGPSPGTYQETQYF.

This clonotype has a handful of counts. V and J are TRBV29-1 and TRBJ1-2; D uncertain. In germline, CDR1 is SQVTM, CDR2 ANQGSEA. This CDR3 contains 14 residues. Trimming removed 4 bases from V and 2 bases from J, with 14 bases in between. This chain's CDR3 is CSVVAQETNYGYTF. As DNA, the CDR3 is TGCAGCGTTGTGGCGCAGGAAACAAACTATGGCTACACCTTC.

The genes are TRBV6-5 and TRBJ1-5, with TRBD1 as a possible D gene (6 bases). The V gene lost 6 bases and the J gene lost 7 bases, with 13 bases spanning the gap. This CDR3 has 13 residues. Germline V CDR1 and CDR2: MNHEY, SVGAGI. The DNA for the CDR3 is TGTGCCAGCAGCAACGGGGGGCTCCAGCCCCAGCATTTT. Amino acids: CASSNGGLQPQHF.

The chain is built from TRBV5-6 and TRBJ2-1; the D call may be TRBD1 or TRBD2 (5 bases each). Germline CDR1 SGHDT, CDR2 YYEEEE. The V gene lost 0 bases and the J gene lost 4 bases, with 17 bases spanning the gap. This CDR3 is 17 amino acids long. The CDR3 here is CASSLDRDVAGYNEQFF. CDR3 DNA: TGTGCCAGCAGCTTGGACCGGGACGTAGCTGGTTACAATGAGCAGTTCTTC.

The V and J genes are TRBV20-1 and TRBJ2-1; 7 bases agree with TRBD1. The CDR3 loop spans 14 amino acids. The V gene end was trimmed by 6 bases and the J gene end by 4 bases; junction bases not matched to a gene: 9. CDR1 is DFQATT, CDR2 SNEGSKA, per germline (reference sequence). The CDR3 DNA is TGCAGTGCCACTACAGGGGCCATGTACAATGAGCAGTTCTTC. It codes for CSATTGAMYNEQFF.

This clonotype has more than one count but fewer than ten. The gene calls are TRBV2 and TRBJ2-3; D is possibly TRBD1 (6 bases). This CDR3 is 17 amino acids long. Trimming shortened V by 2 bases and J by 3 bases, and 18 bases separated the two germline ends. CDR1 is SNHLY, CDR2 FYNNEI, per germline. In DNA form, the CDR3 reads TGTGCCAGCAGTGAATGGAGGTCAGGGGAGCTTACAGATACGCAGTATTTT. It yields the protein CASSEWRSGELTDTQYF.

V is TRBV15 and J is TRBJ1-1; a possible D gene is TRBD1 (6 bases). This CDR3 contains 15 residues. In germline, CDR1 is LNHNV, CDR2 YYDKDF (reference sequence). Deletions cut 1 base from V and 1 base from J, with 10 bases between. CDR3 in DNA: TGTGCCACCAGCAGAGCTGAACAGGGGAACACTGAAGCTTTCTTT. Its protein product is CATSRAEQGNTEAFF.

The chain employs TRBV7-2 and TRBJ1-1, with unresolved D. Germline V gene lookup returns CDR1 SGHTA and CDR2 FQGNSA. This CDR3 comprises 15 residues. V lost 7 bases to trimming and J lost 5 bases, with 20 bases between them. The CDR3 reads CASTLRSSAGTEAFF. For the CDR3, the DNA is TGTGCCAGCACCCTAAGGTCGTCCGCCGGGACTGAAGCTTTCTTT.

The CDR3 DNA follows: TGCGCCAGCAGCCAAGGGACAGCCGGCTACACCTTC. As protein: CASSQGTAGYTF. V and J are TRBV5-1 and TRBJ1-2; TRBD1 agrees at 7 bases. Trimming removed 4 bases from V and 8 bases from J; junction bases left unmatched: 5. CDR1 and CDR2 from the germline V gene are SGHRS and YFSETQ. The CDR3 length is 12 residues. The complete variable domain, with remaining parts taken from reference TRBV5-1 and TRBJ1-2, reads KAGVTQTPRYLIKTRGQQVTLSCSPISGHRSVSWYQQTPGQGLQFLFEYFSETQRNKGNFPGRFSGRQFSNSRSEMNVSTLELGDSALYLCASSQGTAGYTFGSGTRLTVV.

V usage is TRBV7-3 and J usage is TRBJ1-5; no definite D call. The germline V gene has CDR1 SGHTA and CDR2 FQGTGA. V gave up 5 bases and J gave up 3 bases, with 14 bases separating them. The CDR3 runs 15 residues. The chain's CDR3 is CASSLTGGFNQPQHF. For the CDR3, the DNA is TGTGCCAGCAGCCTTACGGGAGGGTTCAATCAGCCCCAGCATTTT.

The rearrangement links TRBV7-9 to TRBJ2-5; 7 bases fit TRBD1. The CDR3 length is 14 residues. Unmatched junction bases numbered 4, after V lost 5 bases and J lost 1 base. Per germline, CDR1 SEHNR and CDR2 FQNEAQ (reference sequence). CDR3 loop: CASSRDSSQETQYF. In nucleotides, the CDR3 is TGTGCCAGCAGCCGGGACAGTAGCCAAGAGACCCAGTACTTC.

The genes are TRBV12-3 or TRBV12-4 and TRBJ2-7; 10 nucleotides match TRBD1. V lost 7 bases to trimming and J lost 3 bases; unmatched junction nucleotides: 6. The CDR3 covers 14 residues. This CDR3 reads CASNGQGGSYEQYF. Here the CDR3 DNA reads TGTGCCAGCAATGGACAGGGGGGGAGCTACGAGCAGTACTTC.

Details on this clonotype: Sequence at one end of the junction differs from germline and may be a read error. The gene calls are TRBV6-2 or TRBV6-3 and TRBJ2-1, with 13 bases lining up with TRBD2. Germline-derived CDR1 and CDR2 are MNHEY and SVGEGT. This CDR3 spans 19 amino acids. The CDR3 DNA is TGTGCCAGCAGTTACTATGTACTAGCGGGGGGGGAGACCTACGATGAGCAGTTCTTC. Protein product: CASSYYVLAGGETYDEQFF.

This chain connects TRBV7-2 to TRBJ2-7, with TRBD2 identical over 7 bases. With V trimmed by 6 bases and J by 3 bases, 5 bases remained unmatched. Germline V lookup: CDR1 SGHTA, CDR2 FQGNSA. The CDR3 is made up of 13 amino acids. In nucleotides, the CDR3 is TGTGCCAGCAGGGGAGGGGACGGCTACGAGCAGTACTTC. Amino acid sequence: CASRGGDGYEQYF.

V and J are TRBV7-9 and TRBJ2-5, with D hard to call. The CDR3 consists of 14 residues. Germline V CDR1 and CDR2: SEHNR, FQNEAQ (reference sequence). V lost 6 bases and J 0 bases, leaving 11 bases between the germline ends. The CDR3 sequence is CASRGMKDQETQYF. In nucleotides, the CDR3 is TGTGCCAGCAGGGGGATGAAGGACCAAGAGACCCAGTACTTC.

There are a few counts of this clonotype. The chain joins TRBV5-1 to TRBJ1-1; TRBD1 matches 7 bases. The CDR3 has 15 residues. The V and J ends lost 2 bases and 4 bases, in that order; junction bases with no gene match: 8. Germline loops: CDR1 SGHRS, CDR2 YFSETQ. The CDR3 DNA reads TGCGCCAGCAGCTTTTCGGGGACAGCTGGCACTGAAGCTTTCTTT. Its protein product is CASSFSGTAGTEAFF.

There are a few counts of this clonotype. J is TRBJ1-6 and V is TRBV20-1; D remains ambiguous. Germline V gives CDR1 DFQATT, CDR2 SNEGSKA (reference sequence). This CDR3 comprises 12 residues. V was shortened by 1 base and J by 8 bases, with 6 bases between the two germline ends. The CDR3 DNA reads TGCAGTGCTAGAGCCTGGGATTCACCCCTCCACTTT. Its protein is CSARAWDSPLHF.

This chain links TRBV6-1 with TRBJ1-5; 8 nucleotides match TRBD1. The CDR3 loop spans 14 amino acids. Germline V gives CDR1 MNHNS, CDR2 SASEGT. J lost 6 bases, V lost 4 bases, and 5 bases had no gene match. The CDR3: CASSGTGLGQPQHF. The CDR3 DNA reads TGTGCCAGCAGTGGGACAGGGTTAGGTCAGCCCCAGCATTTT.

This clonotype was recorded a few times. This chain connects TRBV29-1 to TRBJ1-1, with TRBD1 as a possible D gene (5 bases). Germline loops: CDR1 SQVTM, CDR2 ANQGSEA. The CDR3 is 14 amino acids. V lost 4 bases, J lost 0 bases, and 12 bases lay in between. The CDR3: CSVATGLMNTEAFF. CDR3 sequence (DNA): TGCAGCGTTGCGACGGGACTCATGAACACTGAAGCTTTCTTT.

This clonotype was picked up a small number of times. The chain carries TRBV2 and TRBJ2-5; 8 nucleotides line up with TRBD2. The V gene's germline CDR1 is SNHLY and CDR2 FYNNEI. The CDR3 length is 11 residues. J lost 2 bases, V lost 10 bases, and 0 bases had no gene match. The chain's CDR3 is CATGGQETQYF. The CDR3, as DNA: TGTGCCACGGGGGGGCAAGAGACCCAGTACTTC. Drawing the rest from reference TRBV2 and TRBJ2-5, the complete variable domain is EPEVTQTPSHQVTQMGQEVILRCVPISNHLYFYWYRQILGQKVEFLVSFYNNEISEKSEIFDDQFSVERPDGSNFTLKIRSTKLEDSAMYFCATGGQETQYFGPGTRLLVL.

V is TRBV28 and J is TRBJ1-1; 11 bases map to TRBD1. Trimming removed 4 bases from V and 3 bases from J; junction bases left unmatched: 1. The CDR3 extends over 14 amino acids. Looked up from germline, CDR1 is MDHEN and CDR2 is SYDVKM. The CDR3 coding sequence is TGTGCCAGCAGTTCGGGACAGGGGGACACTGAAGCTTTCTTT. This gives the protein CASSSGQGDTEAFF.

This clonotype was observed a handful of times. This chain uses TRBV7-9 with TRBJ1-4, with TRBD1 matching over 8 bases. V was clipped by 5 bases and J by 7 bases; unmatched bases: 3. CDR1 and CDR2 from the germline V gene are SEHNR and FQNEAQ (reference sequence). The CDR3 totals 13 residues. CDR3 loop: CASSTQGGEKLFF. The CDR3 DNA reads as TGTGCCAGCAGCACACAGGGGGGTGAAAAACTGTTTTTT.